The next 8 T cell receptor beta chains were all read from a single sample in a study of CD8 T cells in Susac syndrome. RNA, at about 0.45 to 1 ug, was reverse transcribed with random hexamers. TCRdb used MiXCR to reprocess the immunoSEQ multiplex PCR reads, holding one entry per CDR3 protein. The sample holds under 200,000 distinct CDR3 sequences; around 94% are singletons and the top ten take over 0.12%. The specimen was CD4+ T cells from PBMCs. The receptors here all came from a human donor in good health.

The CDR3 protein is CASSEVVAEGLIGYTF. DNA of the CDR3: TGTGCCAGCAGTGAAGTGGTTGCGGAGGGATTGATCGGCTACACCTTC. J is TRBJ1-2 and V is TRBV25-1; no clear D. The germline V gene encodes CDR1 MGHDK and CDR2 SYGVNS. The CDR3 runs 16 residues. V was pared by 2 bases and J by 8 bases, with 21 bases between.

The rearrangement links TRBV20-1 to TRBJ2-5; 9 bases are shared with TRBD2. The CDR3 loop spans 14 amino acids. After removal of 0 bases from V and 8 bases from J, the junction contained 7 bases not matched to a gene. CDR1 DFQATT and CDR2 SNEGSKA come from the germline V gene (reference sequence). The CDR3 here is CSARDRPSGETQYF. In DNA, the CDR3 is TGCAGTGCTAGAGATCGGCCTAGCGGGGAAACCCAGTACTTC.

J is TRBJ2-7 and V is TRBV28; the match to TRBD2 covers 8 bases. V trimming: 3 bases; J trimming: 7 bases; junction bases outside the gene matches: 5. The CDR3 is made up of 13 amino acids. Germline V gene data show CDR1 as MDHEN and CDR2 as SYDVKM. CDR3 protein: CASSLGGGYEQYF. The CDR3, as DNA: TGTGCCAGCAGTTTGGGCGGGGGGTATGAGCAGTACTTC. The full variable domain, rest sourced from reference TRBV28 and TRBJ2-7, is DVKVTQSSRYLVKRTGEKVFLECVQDMDHENMFWYRQDPGLGLRLIYFSYDVKMKEKGDIPEGYSVSREKKERFSLILESASTNQTSMYLCASSLGGGYEQYFGPGTRLTVT.

The V gene is TRBV7-9, the J gene TRBJ2-3; TRBD1 is a possible D gene (5 bases). CDR3 length equals 16 residues. The V gene lost 3 bases and the J gene lost 2 bases, with 15 bases spanning the gap. In germline, CDR1 is SEHNR, CDR2 FQNEAQ (reference sequence). The chain's CDR3 is CASSFIVGVPTDTQYF. For the CDR3, the DNA is TGTGCCAGCAGCTTCATAGTAGGGGTCCCCACAGATACGCAGTATTTT.

The V gene is TRBV19, the J gene TRBJ2-2; 7 nucleotides line up with TRBD1. The germline V gene has CDR1 LNHDA and CDR2 SQIVND (reference sequence). CDR3 size: 12 residues. V shed 7 bases and J 8 bases; nucleotides not matched to a gene: 4. The CDR3 spells CASNKGAGELFF. The CDR3 DNA is TGTGCCAGTAATAAGGGGGCTGGGGAGCTGTTTTTT.

V and J are TRBV11-2 and TRBJ2-7; tentative D call: TRBD2 (5 bases). V dropped 3 bases and J dropped 7 bases, with 22 bases sitting between them. The CDR3 sequence is 16 residues long. Germline V gene lookup returns CDR1 SGHAT and CDR2 FQNNGV. The CDR3 nucleotides read TGTGCCAGCAGCTTTTCTCGTAGCGCCTTCCCCCGGGAGCAGTACTTC. It translates to CASSFSRSAFPREQYF.

CDR3 coding DNA: TGCAGCGTTGAATCACAGAACAATGAGCAGTTCTTC. Translated: CSVESQNNEQFF. V and J are TRBV29-1 and TRBJ2-1; D gene unclear. The CDR3 extends over 12 amino acids. V dropped 2 bases and J dropped 5 bases, with 7 bases sitting between them. Germline-derived CDR1 and CDR2 are SQVTM and ANQGSEA.

The chain is built from TRBV29-1 and TRBJ2-7; 7 bases match TRBD1. The CDR3 consists of 12 residues. V was pared by 5 bases and J by 5 bases, with 6 bases of the junction left unmatched. Germline V CDR1 and CDR2: SQVTM, ANQGSEA. This CDR3 is CSVYDTGDEQYF. CDR3 bases: TGCAGCGTTTACGATACAGGGGACGAGCAGTACTTC.